This T cell receptor (beta chain) was captured by sequencing in a study of long-term antiretroviral therapy in people with HIV. Study-wide background: Some samples came about a decade before the 2015 immediate-ART recommendation, and these were the earliest. Findings of the study overall: Relative to transplant donor controls, diversity remained lower despite increasing after ART.

The authors ran the immunoSEQ assay, v3.0, at survey level. Sequencing of each sample targeted 40,000-50,000 T-cell genomes. Sequencing was performed with immunoSEQ multiplex PCR; in TCRdb, only in-frame clones are kept and a portion is missing. Of 15,000 to 20,000 clones listed, just over 75% are singletons. The V gene's germline CDR1 is SEHNR and CDR2 FQNEAQ (reference sequence). Trimming left V 4 bases short and J 0 bases short, with 16 bases between. The CDR3 extends over 16 amino acids. Of note for this clone: Its target is unknown.

The origin of this receptor is a man aged 45-60 years with HIV. The input for sequencing was unsorted PBMCs, taken 2.2 years after starting antiretroviral therapy. The chain couples TRBV7-9 to TRBJ2-7; no firm D call. CDR3 residues: CASSSHHSPISYEQYF. DNA of the CDR3: TGTGCCAGCAGCTCCCACCATAGCCCTATCTCCTACGAGCAGTACTTC.